Presented here are 9 T cell receptor beta chains from one specimen sequenced in a study of OX40 agonist ivuxolimab in advanced cancers. Measured with immunoSEQ multiplex PCR; TCRdb has only the in-frame clones, and not every one. The table lists roughly 80,000 clones, around four fifths of them singletons, with 5.5% to 7% in the top ten. The material sequenced was CD4+ or CD8+ T cells sorted from blood, taken in a trial of the OX40 agonist ivuxolimab. These receptors all stem from an adult with an advanced solid tumor such as melanoma, head and neck, liver or kidney cancer.

This clone was recorded once. J is TRBJ2-3 and V is TRBV9; 12 nucleotides line up with TRBD1. Germline trimming cut 4 bases from V and 5 bases from J; bases unmatched to any gene: 5. The CDR3 has 15 residues. Germline CDR1 is SGDLS and CDR2 is YYNGEE. In DNA form, the CDR3 reads TGTGCCAGCAGCCCGGGACAGGGGGCAATAGATACGCAGTATTTT. This codes for CASSPGQGAIDTQYF.

V gene TRBV7-9 combines with J gene TRBJ2-4, with TRBD1 as a possible D gene (6 bases). Trimming took off 1 base at V and 3 bases at J, with 16 bases between the two ends. This CDR3 has 17 residues. The V gene's germline CDR1 is SEHNR and CDR2 FQNEAQ (reference sequence). CDR3: CASSLGWAGADKNIQYF. The CDR3 nucleotides are TGTGCCAGCAGCTTAGGTTGGGCAGGGGCTGACAAAAACATTCAGTACTTC.

The chain uses TRBV27 and TRBJ2-7; TRBD1 aligns across 7 bases. The CDR3 has 17 residues. Germline-derived CDR1 and CDR2 are MNHEY and SMNVEV (reference sequence). After removal of 5 bases from V and 0 bases from J, the junction contained 13 bases not matched to a gene. In DNA, the CDR3 is TGTGCCAGCAGTCCCCAGAGAGCAGGGGGTCCCTCCTACGAGCAGTACTTC. Translating it yields CASSPQRAGGPSYEQYF.

The CDR3 sequence is CASSLEGLGQTNTGELFF. CDR3 DNA: TGTGCCAGCAGCTTAGAGGGTTTGGGACAGACCAACACCGGGGAGCTGTTTTTT. This chain links TRBV11-3 with TRBJ2-2, with 7 bases lining up with TRBD1. The V gene's germline CDR1 is SGHNT and CDR2 YENEEA. The V and J ends lost 0 bases and 2 bases, in that order; junction bases with no gene match: 9. The CDR3 length is 18 residues.

The chain employs TRBV28 and TRBJ1-5, with D possibly matching TRBD1 (5 bases). This CDR3 is built from 13 residues. CDR1 and CDR2 (germline): MDHEN, SYDVKM. Trimming pared 8 bases from V and 3 bases from J, leaving 11 bases between. CDR3 amino acids: CASASGNNQPQHF. The CDR3 nucleotides are TGTGCCAGCGCCTCAGGGAACAATCAGCCCCAGCATTTT.

V is TRBV4-2 and J is TRBJ1-5; D is undetermined. CDR3 length equals 17 residues. Germline assignment: CDR1 LGHNA and CDR2 YNFKEQ. V lost 1 base and J lost 1, with 14 bases in between. CDR3 in DNA: TGTGCCAGCAGCCAAGCGTGGAGACAAATAAGCAATCAGCCCCAGCATTTT. It encodes CASSQAWRQISNQPQHF.

The V gene is TRBV5-4, the J gene TRBJ1-1, with D perhaps TRBD1 (5 bases). The germline CDR1 and CDR2 sequences are SGHNT and YYREEE (reference sequence). The CDR3 totals 12 residues. Trimming stripped 2 bases from V and 3 bases from J, with 5 bases between. The CDR3 nucleotides read TGTGCCAGCAGCTTCAGGGACACTGAAGCTTTCTTT. Protein product: CASSFRDTEAFF.

The chain is built from TRBV28 and TRBJ2-3; either TRBD1 or TRBD2 may fit D (6 bases each). V lost 8 bases, J lost 2 bases, and 14 bases lay in between. Germline assignment: CDR1 MDHEN and CDR2 SYDVKM. CDR3 length: 14 residues. The CDR3 sequence: CASLSGAPTDTQYF. The CDR3 DNA follows: TGTGCCAGCCTATCGGGGGCTCCCACAGATACGCAGTATTTT.

The J gene is TRBJ2-2, the V gene TRBV2, with 14 bases identical to TRBD2. CDR1 is SNHLY, CDR2 FYNNEI, per germline. The V segment lost 4 bases and the J segment 1 base; nucleotides outside the gene matches: 14. The CDR3 extends over 21 amino acids. CDR3 protein: CASSGNGLAGGVFGNTGELFF. CDR3 bases: TGTGCCAGCAGTGGCAACGGACTAGCGGGAGGTGTTTTCGGGAACACCGGGGAGCTGTTTTTT.